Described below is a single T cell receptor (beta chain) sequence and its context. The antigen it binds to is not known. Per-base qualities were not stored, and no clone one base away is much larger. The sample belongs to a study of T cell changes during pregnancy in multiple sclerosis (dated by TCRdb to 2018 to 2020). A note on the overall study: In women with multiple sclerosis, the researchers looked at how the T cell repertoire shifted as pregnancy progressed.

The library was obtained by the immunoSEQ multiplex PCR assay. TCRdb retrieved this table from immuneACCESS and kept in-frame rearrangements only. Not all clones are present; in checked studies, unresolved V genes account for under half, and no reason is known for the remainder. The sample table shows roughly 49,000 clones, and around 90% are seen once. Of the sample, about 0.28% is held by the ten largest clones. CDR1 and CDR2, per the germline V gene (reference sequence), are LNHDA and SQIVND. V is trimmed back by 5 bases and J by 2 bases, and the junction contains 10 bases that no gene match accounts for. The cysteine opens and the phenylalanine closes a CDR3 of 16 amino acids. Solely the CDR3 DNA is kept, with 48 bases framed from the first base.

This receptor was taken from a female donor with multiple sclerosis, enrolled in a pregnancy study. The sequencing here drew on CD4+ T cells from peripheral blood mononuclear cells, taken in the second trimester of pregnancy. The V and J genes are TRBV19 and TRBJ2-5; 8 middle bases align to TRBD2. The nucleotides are TGTGCCAGTAGTCCCGGCGGGGGGCGGGGTCAAGAGACCCAGTACTTC. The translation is CASSPGGGRGQETQYF.